This paragraph reports one T cell receptor beta chain. Its target is unknown. The junction departs from germline at one end; a sequencing error may be responsible. Each TCR beta cDNA library carried unique molecular identifiers. TCRdb recomputed calls from the PCR reads with MiXCR, one row per CDR3 protein. In the table there are approximately 730,000 distinct CDR3 sequences, under 60% of which are singletons. This entry belongs to a study of post-analysis software for immune sequencing data. Study-level background: Both relapsing-remitting and secondary progressive multiple sclerosis featured among the disease courses, as did progressive-relapsing multiple sclerosis.

General study results and limits: There was significantly lower normalized Chao1 diversity in multiple sclerosis patients than in controls. TRBV segments more frequent in patients than in controls numbered roughly 5 and included TRBV5-6, TRBV5-1 and TRBV20-1.

Germline V CDR1 and CDR2: MNHEY, SVGAGI. This CDR3 region has 14 residues. Sequencing was done on a sample of blood. The source is a girl between 10 and 17 years old with multiple sclerosis. This chain uses TRBV6-5 with TRBJ1-1; possible D gene TRBD1, 6 bases. CDR3 nucleotides: TGTGCCAACAGTTACGGGCGAGGGGGCACTGAAGCTTTCTTT. Its protein product is CANSYGRGGTEAFF.